This T cell receptor beta chain was obtained from a study of CD8 T cells in ankylosing spondylitis. TCRdb re-analysed the 5' RACE reads in MiXCR, keeping a single row per CDR3 protein. The data show 300,000 to 350,000 distinct CDR3 sequences, with approximately 15% seen just once and roughly 0.99% held by the top ten. Points on this clonotype: The antigen is unknown.

This CDR3 is built from 14 residues. Germline trimming cut 4 bases from V and 4 bases from J; bases unmatched to any gene: 5. Germline V gives CDR1 DFQATT, CDR2 SNEGSKA (reference sequence). Study-level points and caveats: A subset of motif variants has previously been described in the synovial fluid and blood of reactive arthritis.

The rearrangement links TRBV20-1 to TRBJ1-1; the match to TRBD1 covers 11 bases. The TCR comes from a male donor with ankylosing spondylitis or in good health (not recorded which). Specimen: blood, either unsorted or a sorted T cell fraction (not recorded which). The CDR3 here is CSATRDRGGTEAFF. DNA for the CDR3: TGCAGTGCTACCAGGGACAGGGGGGGCACTGAAGCTTTCTTT.